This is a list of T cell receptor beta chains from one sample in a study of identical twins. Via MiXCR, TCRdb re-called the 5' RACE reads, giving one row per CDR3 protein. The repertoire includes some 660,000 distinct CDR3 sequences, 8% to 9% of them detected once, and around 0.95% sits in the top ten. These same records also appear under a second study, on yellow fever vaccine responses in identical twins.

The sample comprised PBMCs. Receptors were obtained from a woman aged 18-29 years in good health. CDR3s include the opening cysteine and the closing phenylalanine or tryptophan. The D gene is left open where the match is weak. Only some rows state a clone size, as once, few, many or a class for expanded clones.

TGTGCCAGCACTACCGCCGGGACAGGGCCTTCGGATACGCAGTATTTT	CASTTAGTGPSDTQYF	TRBD1	TRBV27	TRBJ2-3	NA
TGCAGCGTTGACCCCAGCGGGAGTGGCCCAGATACGCAGTATTTT	CSVDPSGSGPDTQYF	TRBD2	TRBV29-1	TRBJ2-3	many
TGCAGTGCTTTTGGGACTAGCGGAAGAGATACGCAGTATTTT	CSAFGTSGRDTQYF	TRBD2	TRBV20-1	TRBJ2-3	NA
TGCAGTGCTAGCTCCGAGATATCCTACAATGAGCAGTTCTTC	CSASSEISYNEQFF	NA	TRBV20-1	TRBJ2-1	NA
TGTGCCAGCAGCAAACGGACAGGGGGTGGAGAGCAGTACTTC	CASSKRTGGGEQYF	TRBD1	TRBV9	TRBJ2-7	many
TGTGCCATCAGTGATAAGAGACACCTAAAGGGCGAGCAGTACTTC	CAISDKRHLKGEQYF	NA	TRBV10-3	TRBJ2-7	many
TGTGCCAGCAGCTTAGTACGACAATCCGGGGAGCTGTTTTTT	CASSLVRQSGELFF	NA	TRBV7-2	TRBJ2-2	NA
TGTGCCAGCAGTCAACTAAGCTCTGGGGCCAACGTCCTGACTTTC	CASSQLSSGANVLTF	NA	TRBV3-1	TRBJ2-6	many
TGTGCCAGCAGTTTAAGGCGGGGGGCCGATCAGCCCCAGCATTTT	CASSLRRGADQPQHF	NA	TRBV12-3/TRBV12-4	TRBJ1-5	few
TGTGCCACCAGTGACATTGGACAGGGGGCGACAGATACGCAGTATTTT	CATSDIGQGATDTQYF	TRBD1	TRBV24-1	TRBJ2-3	many
TGTGCCAGCTCCCTTGGGACAGACGCCGAGCAGTACTTC	CASSLGTDAEQYF	TRBD1	TRBV28	TRBJ2-7	NA
TGCGCCAGCAGCCAAGATGGGAATATGGTCAACACCATATATTTT	CASSQDGNMVNTIYF	NA	TRBV4-1	TRBJ1-3	few
TGTGCCAGCAGCCAAGAATTTGGTGTGGGGGAGGGCGGAAACTCCTACGAGCAGTACTTC	CASSQEFGVGEGGNSYEQYF	TRBD2	TRBV4-2	TRBJ2-7	few
TGCGCCAGCAGCCATGAACAGGGGTTTGGCAATGAGCAGTTCTTC	CASSHEQGFGNEQFF	TRBD1	TRBV5-1	TRBJ2-1	NA
TGCAGTGCTAGAGAACTAGGCGGAAACTCCTACAATGAGCAGTTCTTC	CSARELGGNSYNEQFF	NA	TRBV20-1	TRBJ2-1	NA
TGCAGTGCTAGAGATGCGGGAGCGGGGACCTACAATGAGCAGTTCTTC	CSARDAGAGTYNEQFF	TRBD2	TRBV20-1	TRBJ2-1	many
TGTGCCAGCAGTACAACGCGGGACCTGGCCACCTACGAGCAGTACTTC	CASSTTRDLATYEQYF	NA	TRBV28	TRBJ2-7	many
TGTGCCAGCAGCCTAAAGGGGTACCAAGAGACCCAGTACTTC	CASSLKGYQETQYF	NA	TRBV3-1	TRBJ2-5	many
TGCAGTGCTAGACGGGGGGGAGGAACTGAAGCTTTCTTT	CSARRGGGTEAFF	NA	TRBV20-1	TRBJ1-1	NA
TGTGCCAGCAGTTTGGTGTTAGGACAGGCCTACAATGAGCAGTTCTTC	CASSLVLGQAYNEQFF	TRBD1	TRBV12-3/TRBV12-4	TRBJ2-1	few
TGTGCCACCAGCCGTAGGATGTTGACTAGCGGGAGTTCGTACGAGCAGTACTTC	CATSRRMLTSGSSYEQYF	TRBD2	TRBV15	TRBJ2-7	many
TGTGCCTCGGGGGGGGACGTAGAGACCCAGTACTTC	CASGGDVETQYF	TRBD2	TRBV12-3/TRBV12-4	TRBJ2-5	many
TGTGCCAGCAGCTCAGAGGGGGCGCTCTCCTACAATGAGCAGTTCTTC	CASSSEGALSYNEQFF	TRBD1	TRBV7-3	TRBJ2-1	many
TGTGCCAGCAGTTCCCATTTAGGGGGTGTCAATCAGCCCCAGCATTTT	CASSSHLGGVNQPQHF	NA	TRBV12-3/TRBV12-4	TRBJ1-5	few
TGTGCCAGCAGTTCCGCTAGCGGAGTCTACGAGCAGTACTTC	CASSSASGVYEQYF	TRBD2	TRBV28	TRBJ2-7	NA
TGTGCCACCAGTGATTTCCCTGGCGGGGGCCAAGAGACCCAGTACTTC	CATSDFPGGGQETQYF	TRBD2	TRBV24-1	TRBJ2-5	few
TGTGCCAGCAGCCAACAAACAGGGTTCAATGAGCAGTTCTTC	CASSQQTGFNEQFF	NA	TRBV14	TRBJ2-1	many
TGTGCCAGCAGCCTCAAGACAGGGGGGAACACTGAAGCTTTCTTT	CASSLKTGGNTEAFF	TRBD1	TRBV2	TRBJ1-1	NA
TGCAGCGTTGAAGGGGACAGGTCCACAGATACGCAGTATTTT	CSVEGDRSTDTQYF	TRBD1	TRBV29-1	TRBJ2-3	few
TGTGCCACCAGTGATCGGACAGGGGGGCAGACCCAGTACTTC	CATSDRTGGQTQYF	TRBD1	TRBV24-1	TRBJ2-5	NA
TGTGCCAGCAGTCGAGGGGCTAGCGGGAGCAGCACAGATACGCAGTATTTT	CASSRGASGSSTDTQYF	TRBD2	TRBV6-2/TRBV6-3	TRBJ2-3	NA
TGTGCCATCAACTGGGGCCTTCAGAACACTGAAGCTTTCTTT	CAINWGLQNTEAFF	NA	TRBV10-3	TRBJ1-1	NA